This paragraph covers one T cell receptor beta chain sequence. Its matching antigen is unknown. PCR involved 60 Vbeta and 13 Jbeta primers. Generated by immunoSEQ multiplex PCR, the TCRdb table keeps only in-frame clones and is missing some. The sample carries 100,000 to 150,000 clones, approximately 78% recorded once. This specimen belongs to a study of cytomegalovirus exposure and HLA in healthy donors. General study points: The presence/absence work took it that sequencing depth was about the same across donors. There was a cluster of highly shared sequence variants that was likely a sequencing artifact. An analysis was carried out at a later point. It showed that HLA-associated TCR beta chains were more clonally expanded than equally common non-associated chains.

CDR3 length: 16 amino acids. Trimming stripped 4 bases from V and 0 bases from J, with 14 bases between. The germline CDR1 and CDR2 sequences are SGHDN and FVKESK. This TCR derives from a female donor in good health and CMV-seronegative. The sample was PBMCs. V is TRBV14 and J is TRBJ2-3; weak D call: TRBD2 (6 bases). The chain's CDR3 is CASSRWRASSTDTQYF. The CDR3 coding sequence is TGTGCCAGCAGCCGTTGGAGGGCCTCTAGCACAGATACGCAGTATTTT.